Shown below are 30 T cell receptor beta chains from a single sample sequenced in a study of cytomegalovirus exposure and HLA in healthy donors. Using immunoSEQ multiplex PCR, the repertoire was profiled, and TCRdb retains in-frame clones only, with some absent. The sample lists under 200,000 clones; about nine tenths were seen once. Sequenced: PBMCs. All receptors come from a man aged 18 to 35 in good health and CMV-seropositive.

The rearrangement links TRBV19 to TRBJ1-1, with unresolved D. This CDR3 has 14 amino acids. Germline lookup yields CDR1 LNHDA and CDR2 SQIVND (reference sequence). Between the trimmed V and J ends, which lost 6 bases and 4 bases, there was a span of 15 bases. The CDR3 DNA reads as TGTGCCAGTAGGACCCCGAGACACGTCACTGAAGCTTTCTTT. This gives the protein CASRTPRHVTEAFF. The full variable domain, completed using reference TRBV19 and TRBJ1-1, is DGGITQSPKYLFRKEGQNVTLSCEQNLNHDAMYWYRQDPGQGLRLIYYSQIVNDFQKGDIAEGYSVSREKKESFPLTVTSAQKNPTAFYLCASRTPRHVTEAFFGQGTRLTVV.

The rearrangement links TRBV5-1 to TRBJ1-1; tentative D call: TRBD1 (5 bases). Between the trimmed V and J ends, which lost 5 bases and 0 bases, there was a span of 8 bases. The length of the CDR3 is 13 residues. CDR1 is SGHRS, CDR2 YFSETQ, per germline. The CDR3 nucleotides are TGCGCCAGCAGAGCGGGACTGAACACTGAAGCTTTCTTT. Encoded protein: CASRAGLNTEAFF.

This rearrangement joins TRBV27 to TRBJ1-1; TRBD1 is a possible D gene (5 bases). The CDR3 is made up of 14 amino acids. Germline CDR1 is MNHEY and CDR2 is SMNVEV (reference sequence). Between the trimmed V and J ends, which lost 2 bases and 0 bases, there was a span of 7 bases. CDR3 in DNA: TGTGCCAGCAGTTTAGCAGGGATGAACACTGAAGCTTTCTTT. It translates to CASSLAGMNTEAFF.

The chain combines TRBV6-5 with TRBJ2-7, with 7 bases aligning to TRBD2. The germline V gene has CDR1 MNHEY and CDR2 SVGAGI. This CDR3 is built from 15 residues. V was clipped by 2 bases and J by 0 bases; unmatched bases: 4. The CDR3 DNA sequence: TGTGCCAGCAGTTACGGGAGGGGCATCTCCTACGAGCAGTACTTC. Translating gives CASSYGRGISYEQYF.

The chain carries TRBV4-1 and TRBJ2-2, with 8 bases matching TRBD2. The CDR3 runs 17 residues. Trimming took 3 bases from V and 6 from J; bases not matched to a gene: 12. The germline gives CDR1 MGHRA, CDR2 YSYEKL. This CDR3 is CASSHPVSGMGAGELFF. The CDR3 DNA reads TGCGCCAGCAGCCACCCCGTTAGCGGGATGGGGGCCGGGGAGCTGTTTTTT.

The CDR3 DNA sequence: TGTGCCAGCAGTGTCCGTAGCGGGAGTGATACCACAGATACGCAGTATTTT. Its translation is CASSVRSGSDTTDTQYF. The chain recombines TRBV6-4 with TRBJ2-3; 9 bases are a match to TRBD2. The CDR3 consists of 17 residues. Trimming removed 4 bases from V and 2 bases from J; junction bases left unmatched: 10. Germline V lookup: CDR1 MRHNA, CDR2 SNTAGT.

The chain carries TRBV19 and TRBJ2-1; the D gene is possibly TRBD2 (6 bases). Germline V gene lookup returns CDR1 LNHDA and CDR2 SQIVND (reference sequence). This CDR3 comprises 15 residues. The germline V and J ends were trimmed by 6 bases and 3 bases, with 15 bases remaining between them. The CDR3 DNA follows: TGTGCCAGTAGCCAACGTCTAGCGCTCTACAATGAGCAGTTCTTC. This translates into CASSQRLALYNEQFF.

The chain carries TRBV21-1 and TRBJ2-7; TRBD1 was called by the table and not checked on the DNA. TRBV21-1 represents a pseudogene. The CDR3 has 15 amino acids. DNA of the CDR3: TGTGCCAGCAGCACCTTCCGGGACAGGGGGTACGAGCAGTACTTC. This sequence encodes CASSTFRDRGYEQYF.

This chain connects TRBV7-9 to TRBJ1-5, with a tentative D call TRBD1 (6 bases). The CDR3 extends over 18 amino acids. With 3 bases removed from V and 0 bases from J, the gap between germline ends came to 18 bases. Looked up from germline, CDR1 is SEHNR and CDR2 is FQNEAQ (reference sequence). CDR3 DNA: TGTGCCAGCAGCTTTTGGGACAAGGGAATCGATAGCAATCAGCCCCAGCATTTT. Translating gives CASSFWDKGIDSNQPQHF.

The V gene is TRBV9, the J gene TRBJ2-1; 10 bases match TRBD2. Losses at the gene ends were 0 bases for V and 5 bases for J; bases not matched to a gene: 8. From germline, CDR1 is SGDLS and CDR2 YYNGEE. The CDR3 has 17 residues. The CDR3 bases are TGTGCCAGCAGCGTAGCTACTGGACTAGCGGTTAACAATGAGCAGTTCTTC. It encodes CASSVATGLAVNNEQFF.

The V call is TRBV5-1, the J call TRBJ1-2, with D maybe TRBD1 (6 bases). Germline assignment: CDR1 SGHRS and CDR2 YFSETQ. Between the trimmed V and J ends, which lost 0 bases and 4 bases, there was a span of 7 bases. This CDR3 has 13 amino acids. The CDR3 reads CASSLVQGYGYTF. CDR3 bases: TGCGCCAGCAGCTTGGTACAGGGCTATGGCTACACCTTC. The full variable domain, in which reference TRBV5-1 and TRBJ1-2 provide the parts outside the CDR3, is KAGVTQTPRYLIKTRGQQVTLSCSPISGHRSVSWYQQTPGQGLQFLFEYFSETQRNKGNFPGRFSGRQFSNSRSEMNVSTLELGDSALYLCASSLVQGYGYTFGSGTRLTVV.

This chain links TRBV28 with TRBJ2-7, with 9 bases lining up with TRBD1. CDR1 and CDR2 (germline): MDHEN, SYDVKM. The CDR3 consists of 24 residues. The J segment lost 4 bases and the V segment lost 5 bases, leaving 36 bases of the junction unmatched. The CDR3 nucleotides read TGTGCCAGCAGTCGCGTTATGTTTTTCGGGTTCTCGGTCTCATCCGACAGGGGGAAATACGAGCAGTACTTC. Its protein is CASSRVMFFGFSVSSDRGKYEQYF.

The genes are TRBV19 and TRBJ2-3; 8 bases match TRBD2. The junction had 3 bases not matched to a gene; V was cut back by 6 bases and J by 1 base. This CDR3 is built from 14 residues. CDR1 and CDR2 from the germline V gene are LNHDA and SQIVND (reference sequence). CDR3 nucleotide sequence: TGTGCCAGTAGCGAGACTAGCGGCACAGATACGCAGTATTTT. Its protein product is CASSETSGTDTQYF.

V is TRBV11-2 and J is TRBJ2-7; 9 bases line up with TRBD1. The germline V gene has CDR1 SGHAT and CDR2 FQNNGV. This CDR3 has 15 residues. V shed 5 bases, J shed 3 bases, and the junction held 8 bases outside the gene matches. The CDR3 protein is CASSPAGTGHYEQYF. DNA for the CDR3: TGTGCCAGCAGCCCAGCCGGGACAGGGCACTACGAGCAGTACTTC. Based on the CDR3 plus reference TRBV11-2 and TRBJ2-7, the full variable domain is EAGVAQSPRYKIIEKRQSVAFWCNPISGHATLYWYQQILGQGPKLLIQFQNNGVVDDSQLPKDRFSAERLKGVDSTLKIQPAKLEDSAVYLCASSPAGTGHYEQYFGPGTRLTVT.

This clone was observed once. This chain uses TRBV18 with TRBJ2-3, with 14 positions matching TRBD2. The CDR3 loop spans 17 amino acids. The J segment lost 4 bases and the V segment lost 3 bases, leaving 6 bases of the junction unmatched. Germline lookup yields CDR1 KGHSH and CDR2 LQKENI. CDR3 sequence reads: CASSPGLAGGRADTQYF. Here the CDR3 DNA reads TGTGCCAGCTCACCCGGACTAGCGGGAGGAAGGGCAGATACGCAGTATTTT.

CDR3 amino acids: CASSLRTAYEQYF. The CDR3 coding sequence is TGTGCCAGCAGCCTCCGGACTGCCTACGAGCAGTACTTC. The rearrangement joins TRBV6-1 to TRBJ2-7, with a weak D call TRBD2 (5 bases). Trimming stripped 6 bases from V and 2 bases from J, with 11 bases between. CDR3 size: 13 residues. In germline, CDR1 is MNHNS, CDR2 SASEGT.

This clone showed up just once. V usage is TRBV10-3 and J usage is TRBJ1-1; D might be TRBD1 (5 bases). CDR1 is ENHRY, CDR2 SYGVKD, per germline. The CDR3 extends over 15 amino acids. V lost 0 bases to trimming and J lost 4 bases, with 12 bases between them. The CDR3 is CAISESPGGGTEAFF. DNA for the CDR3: TGTGCCATCAGTGAGTCTCCGGGCGGGGGCACTGAAGCTTTCTTT.

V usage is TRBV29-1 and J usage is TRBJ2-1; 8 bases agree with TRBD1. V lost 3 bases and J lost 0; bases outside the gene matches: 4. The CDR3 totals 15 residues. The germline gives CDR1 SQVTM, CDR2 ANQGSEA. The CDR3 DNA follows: TGCAGCGTTGAGGGGACAGGAGACTCCTACAATGAGCAGTTCTTC. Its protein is CSVEGTGDSYNEQFF.

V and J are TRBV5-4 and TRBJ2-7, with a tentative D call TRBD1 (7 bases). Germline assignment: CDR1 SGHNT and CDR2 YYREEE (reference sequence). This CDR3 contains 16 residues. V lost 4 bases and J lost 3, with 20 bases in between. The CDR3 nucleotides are TGTGCCAGCAGCGCCGGAGGAGGGGGCCTCTTCTACGAGCAGTACTTC. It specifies CASSAGGGGLFYEQYF. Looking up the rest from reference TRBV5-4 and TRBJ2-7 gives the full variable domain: ETGVTQSPTHLIKTRGQQVTLRCSSQSGHNTVSWYQQALGQGPQFIFQYYREEENGRGNFPPRFSGLQFPNYSSELNVNALELDDSALYLCASSAGGGGLFYEQYFGPGTRLTVT.

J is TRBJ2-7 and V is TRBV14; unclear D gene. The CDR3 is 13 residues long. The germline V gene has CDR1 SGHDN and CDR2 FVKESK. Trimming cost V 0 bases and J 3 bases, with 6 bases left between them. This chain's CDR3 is CASSQDRGYEQYF. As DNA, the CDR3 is TGTGCCAGCAGCCAAGATCGAGGCTACGAGCAGTACTTC. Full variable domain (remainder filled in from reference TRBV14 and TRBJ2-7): EAGVTQFPSHSVIEKGQTVTLRCDPISGHDNLYWYRRVMGKEIKFLLHFVKESKQDESGMPNNRFLAERTGGTYSTLKVQPAELEDSGVYFCASSQDRGYEQYFGPGTRLTVT.

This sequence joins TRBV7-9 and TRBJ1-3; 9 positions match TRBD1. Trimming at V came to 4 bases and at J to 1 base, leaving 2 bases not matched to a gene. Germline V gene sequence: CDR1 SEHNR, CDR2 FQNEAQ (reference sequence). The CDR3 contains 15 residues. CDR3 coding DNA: TGTGCCAGCAGCTCACAGGGGGCGTCTGGAAACACCATATATTTT. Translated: CASSSQGASGNTIYF.

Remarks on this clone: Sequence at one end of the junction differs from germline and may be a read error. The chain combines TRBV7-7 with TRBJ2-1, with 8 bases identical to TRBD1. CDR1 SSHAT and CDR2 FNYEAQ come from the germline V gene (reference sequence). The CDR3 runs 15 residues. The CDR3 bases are TGTGCTAGCAGCCCCGGGACAGGCGAATACAATGAGCAGTTCTTC. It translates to CASSPGTGEYNEQFF.

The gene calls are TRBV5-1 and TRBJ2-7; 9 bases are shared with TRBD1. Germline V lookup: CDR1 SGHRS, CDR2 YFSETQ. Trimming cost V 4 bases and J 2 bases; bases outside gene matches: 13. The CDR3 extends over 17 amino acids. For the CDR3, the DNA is TGCGCCAGCAGCCCGGACCCTGGACAGGGGCAACCCTACGAGCAGTACTTC. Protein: CASSPDPGQGQPYEQYF.

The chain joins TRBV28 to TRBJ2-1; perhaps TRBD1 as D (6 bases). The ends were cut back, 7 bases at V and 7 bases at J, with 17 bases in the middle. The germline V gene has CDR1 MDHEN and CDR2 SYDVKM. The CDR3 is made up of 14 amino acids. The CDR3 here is CASKRRQAANEQFF. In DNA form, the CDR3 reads TGTGCCAGCAAGCGGAGACAGGCGGCGAATGAGCAGTTCTTC. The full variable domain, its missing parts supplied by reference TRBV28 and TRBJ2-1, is DVKVTQSSRYLVKRTGEKVFLECVQDMDHENMFWYRQDPGLGLRLIYFSYDVKMKEKGDIPEGYSVSREKKERFSLILESASTNQTSMYLCASKRRQAANEQFFGPGTRLTVL.

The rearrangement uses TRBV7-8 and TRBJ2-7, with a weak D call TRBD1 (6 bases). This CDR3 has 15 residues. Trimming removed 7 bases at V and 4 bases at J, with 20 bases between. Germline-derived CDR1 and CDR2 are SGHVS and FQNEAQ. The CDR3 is CASTPDRYAGYEQYF. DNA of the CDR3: TGTGCCAGCACCCCAGACAGGTACGCCGGATACGAGCAGTACTTC. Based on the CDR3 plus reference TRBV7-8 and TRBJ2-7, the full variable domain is GAGVSQSPRYKVAKRGQDVALRCDPISGHVSLFWYQQALGQGPEFLTYFQNEAQLDKSGLPSDRFFAERPEGSVSTLKIQRTQQEDSAVYLCASTPDRYAGYEQYFGPGTRLTVT.

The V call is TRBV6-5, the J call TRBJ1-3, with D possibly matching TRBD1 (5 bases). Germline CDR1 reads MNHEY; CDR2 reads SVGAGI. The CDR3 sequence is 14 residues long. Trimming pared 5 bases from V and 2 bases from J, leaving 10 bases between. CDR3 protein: CASSQQGTGNTIYF. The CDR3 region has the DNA TGTGCCAGCAGTCAGCAGGGAACTGGAAACACCATATATTTT.

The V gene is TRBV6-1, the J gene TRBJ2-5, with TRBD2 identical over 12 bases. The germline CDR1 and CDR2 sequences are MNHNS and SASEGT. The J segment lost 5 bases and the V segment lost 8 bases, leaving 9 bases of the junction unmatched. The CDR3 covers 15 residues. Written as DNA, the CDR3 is TGTGCCAGCCGAAGACTAGCGGGAGTGATTGAGACCCAGTACTTC. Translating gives CASRRLAGVIETQYF.

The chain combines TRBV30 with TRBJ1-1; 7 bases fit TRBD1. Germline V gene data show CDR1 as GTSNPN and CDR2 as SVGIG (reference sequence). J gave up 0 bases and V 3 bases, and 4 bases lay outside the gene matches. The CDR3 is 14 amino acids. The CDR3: CAWSRQGLNTEAFF. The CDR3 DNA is TGTGCCTGGAGCCGACAGGGTCTGAACACTGAAGCTTTCTTT. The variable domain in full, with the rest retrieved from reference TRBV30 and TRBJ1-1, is SQTIHQWPATLVQPVGSPLSLECTVEGTSNPNLYWYRQAAGRGLQLLFYSVGIGQISSEVPQNLSASRPQDRQFILSSKKLLLSDSGFYLCAWSRQGLNTEAFFGQGTRLTVV.

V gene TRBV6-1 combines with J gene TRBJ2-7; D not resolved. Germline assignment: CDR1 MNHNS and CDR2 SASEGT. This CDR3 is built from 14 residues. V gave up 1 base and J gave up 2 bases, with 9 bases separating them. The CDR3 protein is CASSEVQVAYEQYF. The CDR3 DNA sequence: TGTGCCAGCAGTGAAGTCCAAGTAGCCTACGAGCAGTACTTC.

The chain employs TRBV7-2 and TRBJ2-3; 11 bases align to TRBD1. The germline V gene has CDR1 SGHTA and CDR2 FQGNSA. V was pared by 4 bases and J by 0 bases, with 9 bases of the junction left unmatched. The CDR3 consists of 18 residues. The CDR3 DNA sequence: TGTGCCAGCAGCTCCGGACAGGGGGCAAGAACTAGCACAGATACGCAGTATTTT. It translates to CASSSGQGARTSTDTQYF.